The 17 T cell receptor beta chains in this list originate from one sample, sequenced in a study of T cell responses to AZD1222 COVID-19 vaccine. The repertoire was sequenced with immunoSEQ multiplex PCR; TCRdb's copy has only in-frame clones and lacks some. This repertoire shows 130,000 or so clones, about 91% found once; its top ten account for about 1.9%. The starting material was peripheral blood, obtained on day 0 of AZD1222 vaccination. The origin of the receptors is an adult in good health.

The J gene is TRBJ2-3, the V gene TRBV7-9; 7 bases fit TRBD1. The trim removed 5 bases at V and 14 bases at J, leaving 10 bases unmatched. The CDR3 length is 12 residues. Germline CDR1 SEHNR, CDR2 FQNEAQ (reference sequence). CDR3 region: CASSRTGVTAYF. The DNA of the CDR3 is TGTGCCAGCAGCCGAACAGGGGTTACGGCGTATTTT. Full variable domain (remainder filled in from reference TRBV7-9 and TRBJ2-3): DTGVSQNPRHKITKRGQNVTFRCDPISEHNRLYWYRQTLGQGPEFLTYFQNEAQLEKSRLLSDRFSAERPKGSFSTLEIQRTEQGDSAMYLCASSRTGVTAYFGPGTRLTVL.

The chain carries TRBV7-9 and TRBJ2-5; D is uncertain. The V end was cut by 2 bases, the J end by 1 base, with 14 bases between. This CDR3 region has 16 residues. Germline assignment: CDR1 SEHNR and CDR2 FQNEAQ (reference sequence). For the CDR3, the DNA is TGTGCCAGCAGCTTAAGAGTGGCCCCCGGCCAAGAGACCCAGTACTTC. Translation: CASSLRVAPGQETQYF. Full variable domain (remainder filled in from reference TRBV7-9 and TRBJ2-5): DTGVSQNPRHKITKRGQNVTFRCDPISEHNRLYWYRQTLGQGPEFLTYFQNEAQLEKSRLLSDRFSAERPKGSFSTLEIQRTEQGDSAMYLCASSLRVAPGQETQYFGPGTRLLVL.

The chain combines TRBV6-1 with TRBJ2-2, with a tentative D call TRBD2 (5 bases). The V gene's germline CDR1 is MNHNS and CDR2 SASEGT. The germline V and J ends were trimmed by 3 bases and 4 bases, with 6 bases remaining between them. This CDR3 contains 13 residues. CDR3 nucleotide sequence: TGTGCCAGCAGTGACCGGGGCACCGGGGAGCTGTTTTTT. Residues: CASSDRGTGELFF.

The V gene is TRBV19, the J gene TRBJ1-5, with a weak D call TRBD1 (5 bases). The germline gives CDR1 LNHDA, CDR2 SQIVND (reference sequence). The CDR3 extends over 15 amino acids. The V end was cut by 5 bases, the J end by 2 bases, with 13 bases between. The CDR3 loop reads CASSPWGIGNQPQHF. The CDR3 region has the DNA TGTGCCAGTAGTCCATGGGGGATCGGCAATCAGCCCCAGCATTTT. Full variable domain (rest looked up from reference TRBV19 and TRBJ1-5): DGGITQSPKYLFRKEGQNVTLSCEQNLNHDAMYWYRQDPGQGLRLIYYSQIVNDFQKGDIAEGYSVSREKKESFPLTVTSAQKNPTAFYLCASSPWGIGNQPQHFGDGTRLSIL.

This sequence joins TRBV11-2 and TRBJ2-7, with D possibly matching TRBD1 (6 bases). The V end was cut by 1 base, the J end by 0 bases, with 19 bases between. The length of the CDR3 is 18 residues. CDR1 and CDR2 (germline): SGHAT, FQNNGV. The CDR3 DNA follows: TGTGCCAGCAGCTTAGTTAGCACCAGGGGAATCTCCTCCTACGAGCAGTACTTC. Amino acids: CASSLVSTRGISSYEQYF.

This clone was recorded only once. The chain is built from TRBV30 and TRBJ2-7; maybe TRBD1 (5 bases). The CDR3 loop spans 13 amino acids. The germline V gene has CDR1 GTSNPN and CDR2 SVGIG (reference sequence). Trimming took 2 bases from V and 6 from J, leaving 14 bases between them. This CDR3 reads CAWSWTLSAEQYF. DNA of the CDR3: TGTGCCTGGAGTTGGACACTCTCCGCCGAGCAGTACTTC.

The chain recombines TRBV5-6 with TRBJ1-2; D is unclear. This CDR3 has 15 amino acids. V was clipped by 0 bases and J by 2 bases, with 11 bases between them. The germline V gene encodes CDR1 SGHDT and CDR2 YYEEEE. CDR3 sequence (DNA): TGTGCCAGCAGCTTGGAGTGGGGAGTGAACTATGGCTACACCTTC. Protein product: CASSLEWGVNYGYTF.

The rearrangement joins TRBV19 to TRBJ1-5; D is possibly TRBD1 (5 bases). The CDR3 loop spans 16 amino acids. Deletions cut 3 bases from V and 6 bases from J, with 18 bases between. Germline V gives CDR1 LNHDA, CDR2 SQIVND (reference sequence). The CDR3 bases are TGTGCCAGTAGTATCGGGGGTAGCCTCGGGGGTCAGCCCCAGCATTTT. Amino acid sequence: CASSIGGSLGGQPQHF. Using reference TRBV19 and TRBJ1-5 for the parts outside the CDR3, the full variable domain is DGGITQSPKYLFRKEGQNVTLSCEQNLNHDAMYWYRQDPGQGLRLIYYSQIVNDFQKGDIAEGYSVSREKKESFPLTVTSAQKNPTAFYLCASSIGGSLGGQPQHFGDGTRLSIL.

The chain has TRBV3-1 (or the pseudogene TRBV3-2) and TRBJ1-2; D perhaps matches TRBD1 (5 bases). The CDR3 spans 14 residues. V dropped 1 base and J dropped 7 bases, with 13 bases sitting between them. Germline V gene lookup returns CDR1 LGHDT and CDR2 YNNKEL (reference sequence). This CDR3 is CASSQVIQAGGYTF. CDR3 nucleotide sequence: TGTGCCAGCAGCCAAGTTATACAGGCTGGTGGCTACACCTTC.

This clone was counted once. The CDR3 sequence: CASSLSTGTNEKLFF. For the CDR3, the DNA is TGTGCCAGCAGTCTGTCGACAGGGACTAATGAAAAACTGTTTTTT. The chain has TRBV6-4 and TRBJ1-4; the match to TRBD1 covers 7 bases. Germline V gene sequence: CDR1 MRHNA, CDR2 SNTAGT. The CDR3 runs 15 residues. V dropped 5 bases and J dropped 2; count of bases not matched to a gene: 5.

V is TRBV28 and J is TRBJ2-1; TRBD1 agrees at 12 bases. The V segment lost 2 bases and the J segment 11 bases; nucleotides outside the gene matches: 13. The CDR3 covers 17 residues. Germline V gives CDR1 MDHEN, CDR2 SYDVKM. CDR3 sequence (DNA): TGTGCCAGCAGTTTACCCACTAGGGACAGGGGGCGAACTCAGCAGTTCTTC. It is translated as CASSLPTRDRGRTQQFF.

The rearrangement uses TRBV10-3 and TRBJ1-2, with TRBD1 matching 10 bases. The J segment lost 5 bases and the V segment lost 6 bases, leaving 3 bases of the junction unmatched. The CDR3 is 13 amino acids. Germline CDR1 ENHRY, CDR2 SYGVKD. In DNA, the CDR3 is TGTGCCATCAGGGCGGACAGGGGGTATGGCTACACCTTC. Its translation is CAIRADRGYGYTF.

The V gene is TRBV28, the J gene TRBJ2-3, with 13 bases lining up with TRBD2. V lost 5 bases and J lost 1; bases outside the gene matches: 3. This CDR3 has 16 amino acids. Per the germline V gene, CDR1 is MDHEN and CDR2 is SYDVKM. The CDR3, as DNA: TGTGCCAGCAGTAAGACTAGCGGGGGGCGCACAGATACGCAGTATTTT. Its protein is CASSKTSGGRTDTQYF.

The chain has TRBV7-6 and TRBJ1-3, with 7 bases matching TRBD1. J was trimmed by 1 base and V by 4 bases; bases with no gene match: 7. Looked up from germline, CDR1 is SGHVS and CDR2 is FNYEAQ. The CDR3 length is 16 residues. The CDR3 DNA sequence: TGTGCCAGCAGCTCCCGGACAGGACGGTCTGGAAACACCATATATTTT. Translating gives CASSSRTGRSGNTIYF. Complete variable domain (other parts from reference TRBV7-6 and TRBJ1-3): GAGVSQSPRYKVTKRGQDVALRCDPISGHVSLYWYRQALGQGPEFLTYFNYEAQQDKSGLPNDRFSAERPEGSISTLTIQRTEQRDSAMYRCASSSRTGRSGNTIYFGEGSWLTVV.

The V call is TRBV2, the J call TRBJ1-2; TRBD1 is a possible D gene (5 bases). CDR3 length equals 14 residues. The germline V gene has CDR1 SNHLY and CDR2 FYNNEI. With 6 bases removed from V and 8 bases from J, the gap between germline ends came to 19 bases. CDR3 nucleotides: TGTGCCAGCAGAGGGACGGAACTATCTAGCGGCTACACCTTC. Protein product: CASRGTELSSGYTF.

V and J are TRBV10-3 and TRBJ1-2; weak D call: TRBD1 (6 bases). This CDR3 is built from 14 residues. Per the germline V gene, CDR1 is ENHRY and CDR2 is SYGVKD. The V end lost 7 bases, the J end lost 3 bases, and 15 bases lay between the germline ends. The CDR3 is CAITGARTDYGYTF. CDR3 nucleotides: TGTGCCATCACGGGGGCGCGGACGGACTATGGCTACACCTTC.

This chain connects TRBV3-1 (or the pseudogene TRBV3-2) to TRBJ2-1; D gene unclear. The CDR3 runs 10 residues. V gave up 10 bases and J gave up 2 bases, with 3 bases separating them. Looked up from germline, CDR1 is LGHDT and CDR2 is YNNKEL (reference sequence). Here the CDR3 reads CAIPYNEQFF. The CDR3 nucleotides read TGTGCCATCCCCTACAATGAGCAGTTCTTC.